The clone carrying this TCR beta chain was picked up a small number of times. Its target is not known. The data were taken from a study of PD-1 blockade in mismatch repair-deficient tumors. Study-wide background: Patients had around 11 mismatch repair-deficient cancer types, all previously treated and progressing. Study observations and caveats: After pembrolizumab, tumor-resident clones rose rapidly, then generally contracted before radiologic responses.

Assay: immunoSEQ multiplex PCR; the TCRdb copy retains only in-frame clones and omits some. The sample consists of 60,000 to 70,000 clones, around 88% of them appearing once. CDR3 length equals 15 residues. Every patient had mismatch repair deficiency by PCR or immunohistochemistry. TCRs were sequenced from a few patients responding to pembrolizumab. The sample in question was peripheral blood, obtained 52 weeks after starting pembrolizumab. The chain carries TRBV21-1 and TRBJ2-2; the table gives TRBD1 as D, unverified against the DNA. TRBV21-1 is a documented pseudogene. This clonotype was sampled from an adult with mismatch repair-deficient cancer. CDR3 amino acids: CASSKIRTGNGELFF. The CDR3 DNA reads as TGTGCCAGCAGCAAAATCCGGACAGGGAACGGGGAGCTGTTTTTT.